This T cell receptor beta chain originates from a study of blood T cell repertoires in COVID-19. Per germline, CDR1 LGHDT and CDR2 YNNKEL (reference sequence). CDR3 length: 16 amino acids. V gave up 1 base and J gave up 8 bases, with 19 bases separating them. This clone was found a few times. Profiled with immunoSEQ multiplex PCR; TCRdb holds only in-frame clones, not every one. The data hold about 34,000 clones, with more than 75% observed a single time. The chain carries TRBV3-1 (or the pseudogene TRBV3-2) and TRBJ2-3, with a weak D call TRBD1 (5 bases). This sequence originates from a man older than 75 with acute or convalescent COVID-19. Material for sequencing was peripheral blood. The CDR3 sequence is CASSQGRAGAGGTQYF. Here the CDR3 DNA reads TGTGCCAGCAGCCAAGGCAGGGCCGGAGCAGGCGGTACGCAGTATTTT.